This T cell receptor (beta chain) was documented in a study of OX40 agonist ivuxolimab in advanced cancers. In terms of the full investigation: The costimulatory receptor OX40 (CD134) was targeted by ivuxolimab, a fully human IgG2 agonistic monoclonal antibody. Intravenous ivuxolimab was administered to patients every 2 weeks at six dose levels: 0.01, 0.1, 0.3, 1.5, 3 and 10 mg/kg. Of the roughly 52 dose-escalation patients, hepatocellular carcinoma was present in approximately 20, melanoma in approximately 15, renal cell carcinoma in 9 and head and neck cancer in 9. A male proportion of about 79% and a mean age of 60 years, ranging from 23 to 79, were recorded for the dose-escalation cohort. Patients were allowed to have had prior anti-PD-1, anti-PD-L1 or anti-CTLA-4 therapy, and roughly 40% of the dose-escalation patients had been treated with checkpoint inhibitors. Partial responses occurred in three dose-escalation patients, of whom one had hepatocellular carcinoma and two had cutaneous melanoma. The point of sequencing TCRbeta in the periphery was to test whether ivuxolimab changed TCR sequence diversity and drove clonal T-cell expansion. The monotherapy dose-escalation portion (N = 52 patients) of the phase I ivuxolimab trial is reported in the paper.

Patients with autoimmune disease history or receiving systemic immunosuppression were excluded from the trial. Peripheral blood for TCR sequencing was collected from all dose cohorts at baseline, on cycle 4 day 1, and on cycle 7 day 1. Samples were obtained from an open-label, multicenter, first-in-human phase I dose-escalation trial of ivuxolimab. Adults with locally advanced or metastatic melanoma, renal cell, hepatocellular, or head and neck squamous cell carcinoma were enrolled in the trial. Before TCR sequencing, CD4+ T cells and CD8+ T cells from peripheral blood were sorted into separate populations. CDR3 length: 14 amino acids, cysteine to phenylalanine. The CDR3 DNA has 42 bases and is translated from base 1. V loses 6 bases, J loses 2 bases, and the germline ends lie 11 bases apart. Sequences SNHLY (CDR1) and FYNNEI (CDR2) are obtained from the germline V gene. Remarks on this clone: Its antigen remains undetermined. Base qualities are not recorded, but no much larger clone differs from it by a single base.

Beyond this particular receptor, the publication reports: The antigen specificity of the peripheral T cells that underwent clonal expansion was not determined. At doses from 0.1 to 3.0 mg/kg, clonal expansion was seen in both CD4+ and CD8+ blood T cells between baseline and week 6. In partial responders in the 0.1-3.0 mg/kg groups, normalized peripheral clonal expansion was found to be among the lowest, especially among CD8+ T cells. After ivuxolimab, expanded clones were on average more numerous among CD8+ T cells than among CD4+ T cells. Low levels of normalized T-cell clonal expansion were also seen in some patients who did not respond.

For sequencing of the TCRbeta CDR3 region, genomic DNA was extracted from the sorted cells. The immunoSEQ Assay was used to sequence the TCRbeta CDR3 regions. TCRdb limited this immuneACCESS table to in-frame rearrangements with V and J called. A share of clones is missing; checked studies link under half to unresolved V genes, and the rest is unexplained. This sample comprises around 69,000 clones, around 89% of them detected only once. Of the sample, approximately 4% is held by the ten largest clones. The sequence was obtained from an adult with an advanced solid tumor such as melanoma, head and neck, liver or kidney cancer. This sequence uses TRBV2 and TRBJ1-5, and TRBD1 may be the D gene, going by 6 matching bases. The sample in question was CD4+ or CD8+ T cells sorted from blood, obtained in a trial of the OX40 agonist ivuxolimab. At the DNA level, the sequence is TGTGCCAGCAGGGAAAGGGGGGGCAATCAGCCCCAGCATTTT. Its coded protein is CASRERGGNQPQHF.